This record concerns one T cell receptor (beta chain) sequence. Its antigen specificity is not known. Per-base quality was not reported, and no clone a single base away is much larger than it. The entire isolated RNA was reverse transcribed using the High Capacity cDNA Reverse Transcription Kit, and thus expressed TCRB transcripts were sequenced. Deep immunoSEQ sequencing was performed on naive, central memory and regulatory T cell samples, with an average of around 3.4 million total reads per sample. Sorted cells were lysed in RLT buffer and RNA was extracted with DNase-treated RNeasy Micro or Mini kits, depending on cell number. Each cell subset was processed on its own to prevent cross-contamination, while patient and healthy donor samples were processed together. TCRB sequences were amplified from cDNA with the immunoSEQ multiplex PCR, producing 87-bp fragments spanning the CDR3 region. Sequencing of the amplicons was performed on the Illumina HiSeq platform. The published analysis was carried out like this. PCR bias was computationally corrected using synthetic template baselines, reads within Hamming distance 2 were collapsed, and singletons that could not be merged were discarded. By aligning reads against IMGT, V, D and J genes, CDR3 length, and insertions or deletions at six rearrangement sites were assigned. Within each subset, clonotype counts were normalized to the number of sorted cells before true diversity and Gini coefficients were calculated with the tcR R package. Repertoire sharing was quantified using the overlap coefficient calculated on TCRB nucleotide sequences. As a proxy for the pre-selection repertoire, out-of-frame TCRB sequences from naive cells were analyzed. The immuneACCESS repertoire file appears here via TCRdb, limited to in-frame rearrangements. These files lack a portion of the clones; in checked studies, under half of the deficit traces to unresolved V genes, and the cause of the others is not known. V, J and clone size reflect that table, while D and trimming were determined from the DNA. A total of some 410,000 clones appear in this sample, more than 11% of them only once. The ten largest clones add up to under 0.04% of the sample.

The data derive from a study of beta chain features in type 1 diabetes (dated by TCRdb to 2016 to 2018). Looking at the study overall: Mean age, gender distribution, total cell number and subset yield were not different between patients and healthy donors. In the study, recently diagnosed type 1 diabetes patients and matched healthy donors were compared on the TCRB repertoires of their sorted circulating CD4+ T cell subsets. Regulatory and stem cell-like memory subsets were obtained from only 8 patients and roughly eight healthy donors, while naive and central memory subsets were obtained from all 30 or so donors. A total of about 100,000,000 sorted cells were examined across all samples, and RNA yield correlated strongly with the number of cells per subset.

Each donor gave one peripheral blood draw, averaging around 0.11 L, which was collected into heparinised tubes. A BD FACSAria II and a panel including CD45RO, CCR7, CD25, CD127, CD95 and CD27 were used to sort naive, central memory, regulatory and stem cell-like memory CD4+ T cells. All sorted populations exceeded 95% purity. PBMCs were isolated immediately by Lymphoprep density gradient centrifugation and stained directly without culture. To minimize batch effects, samples were stained and sorted in pairs, one healthy donor with one patient per experiment. Findings and caveats that apply to the study as a whole: PCR may preferentially amplify shorter templates, but because patient and control samples were amplified and corrected together, any resulting skew would affect both groups equally. Type 1 diabetes patients showed a moderate but significant shortening of TCRB CDR3 length in all four CD4+ subsets. Sequencing cDNA rather than genomic DNA could over-represent highly expressing activated cells, although activation and CD3 levels did not differ between groups. Because small numbers of individuals were included in the HLA sub-analyses, any influence of HLA type on TCRB rearrangement was left unresolved. Naive, central memory and regulatory TCRB repertoires appeared to be more alike among patients than among healthy donors. At VDJ recombination sites, patients with type 1 diabetes made fewer insertions and deleted more nucleotides, a pattern implying thymic rearrangement abnormalities.

The sequenced sample consisted of naive CD4+ T cells from blood. What the cell subset or site label conveys for this sample: true naive CD4+ T cells. The TCR originated in a man aged 25 to 40 in good health.

The encoded CDR3 is CASSSDRFTEAFF. The base sequence is TGTGCCAGCAGTTCGGACAGATTCACTGAAGCTTTCTTT. The rearrangement joined TRBV27 to TRBJ1-1, with TRBD1 as a weak D call on 6 bases. The V and J ends are trimmed by 4 bases and 4 bases, leaving 10 bases between them. Taken from the germline V gene (reference sequence), the CDR1 and CDR2 loops are MNHEY and SMNVEV. The CDR3 starts with the cysteine, ends with the phenylalanine, and has 13 residues. Just the 39-base CDR3 DNA is kept, in frame starting at base 1.